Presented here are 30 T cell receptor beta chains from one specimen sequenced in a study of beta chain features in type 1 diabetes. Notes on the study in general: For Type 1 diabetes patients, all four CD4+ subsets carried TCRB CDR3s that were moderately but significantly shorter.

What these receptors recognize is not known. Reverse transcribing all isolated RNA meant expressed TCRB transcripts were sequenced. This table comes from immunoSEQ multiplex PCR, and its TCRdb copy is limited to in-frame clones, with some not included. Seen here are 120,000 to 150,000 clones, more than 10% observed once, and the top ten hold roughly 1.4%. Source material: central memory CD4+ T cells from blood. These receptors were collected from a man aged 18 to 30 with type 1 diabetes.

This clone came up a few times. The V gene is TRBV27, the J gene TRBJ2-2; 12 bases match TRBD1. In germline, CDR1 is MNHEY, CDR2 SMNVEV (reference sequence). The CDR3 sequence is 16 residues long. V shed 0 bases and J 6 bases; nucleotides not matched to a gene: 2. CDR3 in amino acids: CASSLSGTGGPGELFF. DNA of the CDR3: TGTGCCAGCAGTTTATCGGGGACAGGGGGCCCCGGGGAGCTGTTTTTT.

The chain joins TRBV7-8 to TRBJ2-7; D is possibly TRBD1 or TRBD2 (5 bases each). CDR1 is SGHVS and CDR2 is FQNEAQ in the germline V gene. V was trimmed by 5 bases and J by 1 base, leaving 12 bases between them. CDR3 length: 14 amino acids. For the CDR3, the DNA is TGTGCCAGCAGCACCCCGGGACGATCCTACGAGCAGTACTTC. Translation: CASSTPGRSYEQYF.

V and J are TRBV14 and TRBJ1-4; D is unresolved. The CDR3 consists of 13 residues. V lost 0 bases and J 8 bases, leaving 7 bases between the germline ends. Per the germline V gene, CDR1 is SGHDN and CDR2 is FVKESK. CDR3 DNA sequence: TGTGCCAGCAGCCAAGATCTGGCGGAAAAACTGTTTTTT. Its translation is CASSQDLAEKLFF.

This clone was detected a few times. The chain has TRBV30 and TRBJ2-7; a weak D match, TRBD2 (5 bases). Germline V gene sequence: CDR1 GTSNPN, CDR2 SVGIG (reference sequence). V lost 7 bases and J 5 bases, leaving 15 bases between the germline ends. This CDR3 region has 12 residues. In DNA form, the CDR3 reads TGTGCCTCCTCCGGGAAACCTAACGAGCAGTACTTC. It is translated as CASSGKPNEQYF.

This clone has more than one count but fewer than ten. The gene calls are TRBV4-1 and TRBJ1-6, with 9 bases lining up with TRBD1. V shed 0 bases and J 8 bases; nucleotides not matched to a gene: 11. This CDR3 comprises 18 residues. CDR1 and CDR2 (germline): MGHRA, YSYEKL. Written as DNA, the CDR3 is TGCGCCAGCAGCCAAGATGGAGGACAGGGGTTCAGAGATTCACCCCTCCACTTT. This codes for CASSQDGGQGFRDSPLHF.

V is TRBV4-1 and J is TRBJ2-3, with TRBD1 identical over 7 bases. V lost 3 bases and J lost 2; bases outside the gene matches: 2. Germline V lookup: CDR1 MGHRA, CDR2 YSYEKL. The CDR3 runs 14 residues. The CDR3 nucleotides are TGCGCCAGCAGCCAGACAGGGACCACAGATACGCAGTATTTT. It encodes CASSQTGTTDTQYF.

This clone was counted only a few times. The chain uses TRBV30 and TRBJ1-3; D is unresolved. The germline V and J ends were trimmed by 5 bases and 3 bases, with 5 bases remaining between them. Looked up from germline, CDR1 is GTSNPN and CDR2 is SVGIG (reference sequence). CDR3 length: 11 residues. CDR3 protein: CAWSFGNTIYF. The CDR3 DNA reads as TGTGCCTGGTCTTTTGGAAACACCATATATTTT.

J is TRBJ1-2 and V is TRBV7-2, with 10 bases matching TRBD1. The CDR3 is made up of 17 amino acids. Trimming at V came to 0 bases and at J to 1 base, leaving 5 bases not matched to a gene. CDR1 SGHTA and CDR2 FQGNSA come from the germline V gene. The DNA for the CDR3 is TGTGCCAGCAGCTTAGCTCCCGGACAGGGGGTTAACTATGGCTACACCTTC. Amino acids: CASSLAPGQGVNYGYTF.

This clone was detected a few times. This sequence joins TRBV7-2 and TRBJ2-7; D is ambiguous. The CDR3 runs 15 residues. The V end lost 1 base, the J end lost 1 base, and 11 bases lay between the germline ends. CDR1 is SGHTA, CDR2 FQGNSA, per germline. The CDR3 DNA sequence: TGTGCCAGCAGCTTAGGTTCTAAGGGATCCTACGAGCAGTACTTC. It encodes CASSLGSKGSYEQYF.

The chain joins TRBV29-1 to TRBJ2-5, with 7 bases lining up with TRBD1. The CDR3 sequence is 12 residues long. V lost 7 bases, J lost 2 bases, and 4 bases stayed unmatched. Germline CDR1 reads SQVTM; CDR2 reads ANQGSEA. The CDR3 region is CSAGQLQETQYF. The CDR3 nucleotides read TGCAGCGCGGGACAGCTACAAGAGACCCAGTACTTC. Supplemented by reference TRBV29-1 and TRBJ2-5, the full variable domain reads SAVISQKPSRDICQRGTSLTIQCQVDSQVTMMFWYRQQPGQSLTLIATANQGSEATYESGFVIDKFPISRPNLTFSTLTVSNMSPEDSSIYLCSAGQLQETQYFGPGTRLLVL.

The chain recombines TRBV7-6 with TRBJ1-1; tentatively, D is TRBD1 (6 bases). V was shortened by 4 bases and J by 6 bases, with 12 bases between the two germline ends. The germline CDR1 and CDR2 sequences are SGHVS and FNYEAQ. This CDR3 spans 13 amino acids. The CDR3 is CASSSEGGAEAFF. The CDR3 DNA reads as TGTGCCAGCAGCTCCGAGGGGGGGGCTGAAGCTTTCTTT.

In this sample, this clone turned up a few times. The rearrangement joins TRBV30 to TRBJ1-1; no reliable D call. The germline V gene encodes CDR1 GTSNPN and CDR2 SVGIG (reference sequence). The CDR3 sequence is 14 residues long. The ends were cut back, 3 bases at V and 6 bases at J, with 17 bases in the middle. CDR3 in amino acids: CAWRVLVSTAEAFF. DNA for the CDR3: TGTGCCTGGAGGGTGTTGGTCTCAACGGCTGAAGCTTTCTTT.

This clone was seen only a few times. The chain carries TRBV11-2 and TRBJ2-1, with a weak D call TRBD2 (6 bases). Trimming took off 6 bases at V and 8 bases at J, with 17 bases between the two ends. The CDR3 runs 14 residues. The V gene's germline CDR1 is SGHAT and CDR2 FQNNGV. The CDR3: CASRFPWRGDEQFF. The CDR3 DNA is TGTGCCAGCAGGTTCCCTTGGAGGGGCGATGAGCAGTTCTTC.

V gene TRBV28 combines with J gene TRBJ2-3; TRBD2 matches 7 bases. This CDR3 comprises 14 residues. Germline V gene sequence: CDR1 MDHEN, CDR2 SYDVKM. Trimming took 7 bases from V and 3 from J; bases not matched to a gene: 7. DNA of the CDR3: TGTGCCAGCAACACGGTGGGAGGGACAGATACGCAGTATTTT. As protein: CASNTVGGTDTQYF.

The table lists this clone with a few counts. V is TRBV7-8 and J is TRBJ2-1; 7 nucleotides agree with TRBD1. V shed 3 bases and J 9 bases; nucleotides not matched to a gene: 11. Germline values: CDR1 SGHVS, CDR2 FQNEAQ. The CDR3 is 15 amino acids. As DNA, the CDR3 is TGTGCCAGCAGCTTCCAGACAGGGCCGGGGCGTGAGCAGTTCTTC. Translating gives CASSFQTGPGREQFF.

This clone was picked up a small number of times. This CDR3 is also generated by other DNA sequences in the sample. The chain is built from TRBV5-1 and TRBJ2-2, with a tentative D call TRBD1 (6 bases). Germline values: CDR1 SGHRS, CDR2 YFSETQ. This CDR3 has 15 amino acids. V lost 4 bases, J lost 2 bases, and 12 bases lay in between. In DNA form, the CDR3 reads TGCGCCAGCAGCCTCCAACAGGGAAACACCGGGGAGCTGTTTTTT. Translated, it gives CASSLQQGNTGELFF.

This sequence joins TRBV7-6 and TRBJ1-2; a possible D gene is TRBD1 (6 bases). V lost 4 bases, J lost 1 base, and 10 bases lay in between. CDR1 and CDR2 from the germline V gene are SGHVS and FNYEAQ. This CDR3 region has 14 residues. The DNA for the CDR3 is TGTGCCAGCAGCTCCGGGGGCGGTAACTATGGCTACACCTTC. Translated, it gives CASSSGGGNYGYTF.

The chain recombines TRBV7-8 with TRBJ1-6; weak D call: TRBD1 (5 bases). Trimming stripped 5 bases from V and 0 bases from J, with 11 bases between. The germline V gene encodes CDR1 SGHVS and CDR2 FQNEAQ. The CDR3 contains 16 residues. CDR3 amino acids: CASSETVFSYNSPLHF. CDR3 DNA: TGTGCCAGCAGCGAGACAGTTTTCTCCTATAATTCACCCCTCCACTTT.

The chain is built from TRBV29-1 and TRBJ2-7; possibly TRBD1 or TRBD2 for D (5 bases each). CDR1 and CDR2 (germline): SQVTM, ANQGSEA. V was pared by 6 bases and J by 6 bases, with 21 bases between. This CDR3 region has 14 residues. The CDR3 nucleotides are TGCAGCGTCAACCACGGGACCGATCGATCCGAGCAGTACTTC. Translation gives CSVNHGTDRSEQYF.

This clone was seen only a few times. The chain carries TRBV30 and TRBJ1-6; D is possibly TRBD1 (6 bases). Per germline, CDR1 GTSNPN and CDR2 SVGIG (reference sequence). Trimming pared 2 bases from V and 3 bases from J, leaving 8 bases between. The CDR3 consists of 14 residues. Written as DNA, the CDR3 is TGTGCCTGGAGTCTAGGGGGCTATAATTCACCCCTCCACTTT. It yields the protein CAWSLGGYNSPLHF.

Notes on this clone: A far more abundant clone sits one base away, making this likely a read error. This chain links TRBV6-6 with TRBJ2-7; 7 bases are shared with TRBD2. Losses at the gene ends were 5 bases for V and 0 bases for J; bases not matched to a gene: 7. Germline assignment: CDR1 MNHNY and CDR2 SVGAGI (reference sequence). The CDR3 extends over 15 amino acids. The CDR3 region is CASSPSGARSYEQYF. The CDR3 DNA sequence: TGTGCCAGCAGTCCGAGCGGGGCCCGCTCCTACGAGCAGTACTTC.

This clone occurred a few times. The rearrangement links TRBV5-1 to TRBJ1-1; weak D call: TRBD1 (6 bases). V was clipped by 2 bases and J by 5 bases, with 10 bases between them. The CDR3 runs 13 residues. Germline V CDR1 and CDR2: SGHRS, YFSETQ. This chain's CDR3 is CASSFAGVTEAFF. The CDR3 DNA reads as TGCGCCAGCAGCTTTGCAGGGGTGACTGAAGCTTTCTTT.

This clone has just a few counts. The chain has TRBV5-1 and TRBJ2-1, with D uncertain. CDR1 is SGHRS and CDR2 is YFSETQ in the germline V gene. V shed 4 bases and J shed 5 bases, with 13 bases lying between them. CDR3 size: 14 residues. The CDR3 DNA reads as TGCGCCAGCAGCCCGATCGACGGCCACAATGAGCAGTTCTTC. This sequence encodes CASSPIDGHNEQFF.

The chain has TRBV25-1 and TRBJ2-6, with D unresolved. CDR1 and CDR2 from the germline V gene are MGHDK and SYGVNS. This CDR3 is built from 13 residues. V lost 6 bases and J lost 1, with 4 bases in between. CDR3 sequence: CASSHSGANVLTF. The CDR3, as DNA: TGTGCCAGCAGCCATTCTGGGGCCAACGTCCTGACTTTC.

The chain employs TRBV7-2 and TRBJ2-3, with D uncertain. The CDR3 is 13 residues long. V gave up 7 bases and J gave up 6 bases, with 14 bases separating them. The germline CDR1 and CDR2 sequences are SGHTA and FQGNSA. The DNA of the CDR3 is TGTGCCAGCACCGACCTTTATCGGGATACGCAGTATTTT. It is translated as CASTDLYRDTQYF.

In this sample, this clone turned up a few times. The CDR3 region is CASSFLTAGYEQYF. CDR3 nucleotide sequence: TGTGCCAGCAGTTTCCTTACAGCGGGCTACGAGCAGTACTTC. This chain connects TRBV7-9 to TRBJ2-7, with D possibly TRBD2 on 6 matching bases. Germline assignment: CDR1 SEHNR and CDR2 FQNEAQ (reference sequence). The CDR3 is 14 amino acids. Trimming removed 6 bases at V and 3 bases at J, with 15 bases between.

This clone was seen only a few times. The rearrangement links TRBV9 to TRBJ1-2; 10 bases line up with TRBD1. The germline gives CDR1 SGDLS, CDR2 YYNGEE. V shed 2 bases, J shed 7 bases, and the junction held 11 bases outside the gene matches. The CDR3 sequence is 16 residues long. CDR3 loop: CASSVFPGQGQGGYTF. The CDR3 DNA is TGTGCCAGCAGCGTTTTTCCGGGACAGGGGCAAGGTGGCTACACCTTC.

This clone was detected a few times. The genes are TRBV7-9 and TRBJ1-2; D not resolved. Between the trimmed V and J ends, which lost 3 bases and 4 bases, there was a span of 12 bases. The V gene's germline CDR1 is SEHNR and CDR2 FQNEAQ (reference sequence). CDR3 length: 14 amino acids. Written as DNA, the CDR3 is TGTGCCAGCAGCTTGGACCGAAAGCTCTATGGCTACACCTTC. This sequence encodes CASSLDRKLYGYTF.

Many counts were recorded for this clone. CDR3 nucleotides: TGTGCCAGCAGCTACGAGCTAGGGGGCTGGAATGAGCAGTTCTTC. As protein: CASSYELGGWNEQFF. The V call is TRBV11-2, the J call TRBJ2-1; 7 positions agree with TRBD1. Looked up from germline, CDR1 is SGHAT and CDR2 is FQNNGV. With 4 bases clipped from V and 7 bases from J, the junction kept 10 bases outside the gene matches. The CDR3 has 15 amino acids.

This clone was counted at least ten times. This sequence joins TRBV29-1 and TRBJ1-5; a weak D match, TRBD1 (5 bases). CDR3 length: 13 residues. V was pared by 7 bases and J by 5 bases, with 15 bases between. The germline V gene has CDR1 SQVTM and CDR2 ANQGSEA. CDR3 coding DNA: TGCAGCGCCAGAGGGTCGGGGGATCAGCCCCAGCATTTT. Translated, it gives CSARGSGDQPQHF.